These T cell receptor beta chains were read from a single sample in a study of post-analysis software for immune sequencing data. MiXCR was run by TCRdb on the PCR reads, yielding one entry per CDR3 protein. The data show roughly 800,000 distinct CDR3 sequences, roughly 50% seen once. The sequencing input was blood. These receptors all stem from a girl aged 10 to 17 with multiple sclerosis. CDR3s include the opening cysteine and the closing phenylalanine or tryptophan. D genes are given only for firm matches. For some rows the clone size is stated as once, few or many, or as a class when expanded; others skip it.

CDR3nt | CDR3aa | j_gene | v_gene | abundance | d_gene
TGCAGTGCTAGAGGACCGACGTCGGTGGGGCATGGCTACACCTTC | CSARGPTSVGHGYTF | TRBJ1-2 | TRBV20-1 | - | -
TGTGCCAGCAGCCAAGAGCGTAGCGGGGGGGGAAATGAGCAGTTCTTC | CASSQERSGGGNEQFF | TRBJ2-1 | TRBV14 | - | TRBD2
TGTGCCAGCAGCTTGGTTCCGGGACTAGCGGGAGTCGGGGAGACCCAGTACTTC | CASSLVPGLAGVGETQYF | TRBJ2-5 | TRBV5-4 | - | TRBD2
TGTGCCAGCAGTTTGACAGTTTATGGCTACACCTTC | CASSLTVYGYTF | TRBJ1-2 | TRBV12-3/TRBV12-4 | - | -
TGTGCCAGCAGTCAAACATCCGGCGGTAGCTATGGCTACACCTTC | CASSQTSGGSYGYTF | TRBJ1-2 | TRBV6-5 | few | -
TGTGCCAGCAGCCGGGTAGCGGGAGTTGTTGAGACCCAGTACTTC | CASSRVAGVVETQYF | TRBJ2-5 | TRBV7-2 | - | TRBD2
TGTGCCGGCAGCCAGCAGATTAGATATGGCTACACCTTC | CAGSQQIRYGYTF | TRBJ1-2 | TRBV3-1 | - | -
TGCAGCCTTCGGGCGGGAATTACCACAGATACGCAGTATTTT | CSLRAGITTDTQYF | TRBJ2-3 | TRBV29-1 | many | -
TGTGCCAGCAGAAAAGGGGGGCCGCGTAACACCGGGGAGCTGTTTTTT | CASRKGGPRNTGELFF | TRBJ2-2 | TRBV25-1 | - | -
TGTGCCAGTAGTATCTCCGAAACAAGCACAGATACGCAGTATTTT | CASSISETSTDTQYF | TRBJ2-3 | TRBV19 | - | -
TGCAGCGTCTTGACAGGGGGAGAAGGCGGTGAGCAGTTCTTC | CSVLTGGEGGEQFF | TRBJ2-1 | TRBV29-1 | - | TRBD1
TGTGCCAGCAGGCCGGGACAGGGCACTGGGGCCAACGTCCTGACTTTC | CASRPGQGTGANVLTF | TRBJ2-6 | TRBV2 | - | TRBD1
TGTGCCAGCAGCGATAGAGGACAGGGTGATTCACCCCTCCACTTT | CASSDRGQGDSPLHF | TRBJ1-6 | TRBV9 | - | TRBD1
TGTGCCAGCAGTGAAGTATCTTTGCTAGCGGGGGACCTCACAGATACGCAGTATTTT | CASSEVSLLAGDLTDTQYF | TRBJ2-3 | TRBV6-1 | - | TRBD2
TGTGCCAGCAGAACCACTAGCGGCGCCTCCTACGAGCAGTACTTC | CASRTTSGASYEQYF | TRBJ2-7 | TRBV7-9 | - | TRBD2
TGTGCCAGCAGTTACTCGGTAGCGGACCCTAGCACAGATACGCAGTATTTT | CASSYSVADPSTDTQYF | TRBJ2-3 | TRBV6-6 | - | -
TGCAGTGCTAGACCGGGTACTAAGCAGTTCTTC | CSARPGTKQFF | TRBJ2-1 | TRBV20-1 | - | -
TGCAGCGTTGACCCGACTGGATCCTACGAGCAGTACTTC | CSVDPTGSYEQYF | TRBJ2-7 | TRBV29-1 | - | -
TGTGCCAGCAGCCTTAGACAGGGGGCGACCTACGAGCAGTACTTC | CASSLRQGATYEQYF | TRBJ2-7 | TRBV14 | - | TRBD1
TGTGCCAGCAGCCGGACTAGCGACGCCTACGAGCAGTACTTC | CASSRTSDAYEQYF | TRBJ2-7 | TRBV7-9 | - | TRBD2
TGCAGTGCCACCGGGGGGTCTAGCACAGATACGCAGTATTTT | CSATGGSSTDTQYF | TRBJ2-3 | TRBV20-1 | - | TRBD2
TGTGCCAGCAGCACTACAGGGGCTCGTTGGGATGAGCAGTTCTTC | CASSTTGARWDEQFF | TRBJ2-1 | TRBV6-5 | - | TRBD1
TGTGCCATCAGTGACCAAGGACTAGCGGGCTTCTACAATGAGCAGTTCTTC | CAISDQGLAGFYNEQFF | TRBJ2-1 | TRBV10-3 | few | TRBD2
TGTGCCAGCAGCGTAGGCCAGTCGGGACAAATATACGAGCAGTACTTC | CASSVGQSGQIYEQYF | TRBJ2-7 | TRBV9 | - | -
TGTGCCAGCAGCCATATGAGCCCCGATCAAAACAATGAGCAGTTCTTC | CASSHMSPDQNNEQFF | TRBJ2-1 | TRBV6-5 | once | -
TGTGCCAGCTCACCACCGTCGCAGGGGGAGACCCAGTACTTC | CASSPPSQGETQYF | TRBJ2-5 | TRBV18 | - | -
TGCGCCAGCAGCTTGACCGGGACAGGGGCCTACGAGCAGTACTTC | CASSLTGTGAYEQYF | TRBJ2-7 | TRBV5-1 | many | TRBD1
TGCGCCAGCAGCTTGGCATTAGCGGACCAAGAGACCCAGTACTTC | CASSLALADQETQYF | TRBJ2-5 | TRBV5-1 | - | -
TGTGCCAGCAGAACCTCAGCTGGTCGGGGCTACACCTTC | CASRTSAGRGYTF | TRBJ1-2 | TRBV27 | few | -
TGCGCCAGCAGCTGGACTAGCGGGGGCTCCCGTGACATTCAGTACTTC | CASSWTSGGSRDIQYF | TRBJ2-4 | TRBV5-1 | - | TRBD2
TGTGCCAGCAGTCTAGGGGGCCCGGGAGCCCAGTACTTC | CASSLGGPGAQYF | TRBJ2-5 | TRBV6-5 | - | -
TGCAGTGCTAGCGACAGTTTCACAGATACGCAGTATTTT | CSASDSFTDTQYF | TRBJ2-3 | TRBV20-1 | - | -
TGTGCCAGCAGTCTTCAACTAGCGGGGGTTTGGGAGACCCAGTACTTC | CASSLQLAGVWETQYF | TRBJ2-5 | TRBV12-3/TRBV12-4 | - | TRBD2
TGTGCCTGGAGTGTATCGGTTAGCTACACCTTC | CAWSVSVSYTF | TRBJ1-2 | TRBV30 | - | -
TGTGCCAGCAGCTCCGGGTCCTACTCCTACGAGCAGTACTTC | CASSSGSYSYEQYF | TRBJ2-7 | TRBV7-9 | - | -
TGTGCCACCAGTGACCGTCTCACCGGGGGGGGCACAGATACGCAGTATTTT | CATSDRLTGGGTDTQYF | TRBJ2-3 | TRBV24-1 | - | TRBD2
TGCAGCTCCCTAGGACAGGGGGCTTGGGATGAGCAGTTCTTC | CSSLGQGAWDEQFF | TRBJ2-1 | TRBV29-1 | few | TRBD1
TGTGCCAGCAGCTTAGTGTGGGCCGGGGAGGGGACCCAGTACTTC | CASSLVWAGEGTQYF | TRBJ2-5 | TRBV11-2 | - | TRBD2
TGTGCCAGCAGTGCCTGGGAGAGGACCTACGAGCAGTACTTC | CASSAWERTYEQYF | TRBJ2-7 | TRBV27 | few | -
TGTGCCAGCAGCTACACCGGGCTATTAGGGACCAATCAGCCCCAGCATTTT | CASSYTGLLGTNQPQHF | TRBJ1-5 | TRBV7-2 | - | -
TGCGCCAGCTTTAGCGAAGATACGCAGTATTTT | CASFSEDTQYF | TRBJ2-3 | TRBV5-1 | - | -